This T cell receptor (beta chain) was sequenced for a study of metastatic and nonmetastatic thyroid tumors. Study-level background: A comparison of repertoires was made across blood and tumor or nodule tissue from malignant and benign thyroid patients.

Germline CDR1 reads SQVTM; CDR2 reads ANQGSEA. The CDR3 is 12 amino acids. V lost 4 bases and J lost 1, with 7 bases in between. Findings and caveats of the study: In blood and tumor, TCR beta diversity was reportedly significantly higher in malignant thyroid tumors than in benign nodules.

Authors' processing steps: Differences in CDR3 between clinicopathological groups were drawn on to build a classifier intended to discriminate distant-metastatic papillary thyroid cancer patients. TCRdb reprocessed the PCR reads via MiXCR. TCRdb's processing, not the authors' own work, is the source of the V and J calls. The table has about 32,000 clones, roughly 7.1% seen once. Patients were all untreated before their thyroid surgery. This clone appeared many times. Its antigen remains unknown. The chain is built from TRBV29-1 and TRBJ1-1; D gene unclear. The sequencing sample was made of blood. The receptor was isolated from a female donor with papillary thyroid cancer or a benign thyroid nodule (not recorded which). Some clones in this sample may be carry-over from other donors' samples. Here the CDR3 reads CSVVDGNTEAFF. CDR3 sequence (DNA): TGCAGCGTTGTGGACGGGAACACTGAAGCTTTCTTT.